This T cell receptor (beta chain) was sequenced for a study of cytomegalovirus exposure and HLA in healthy donors. The donors (healthy individuals) were bone marrow donors. At sampling all donors were nominally healthy, likely with unrecorded immune exposures. With 2 bases removed from V and 2 bases from J, the gap between germline ends came to 9 bases. Germline CDR1 is SNHLY and CDR2 is FYNNEI. This CDR3 is 15 amino acids long. The PCR made use of 60 Vbeta and 13 Jbeta primers. The assay was immunoSEQ multiplex PCR, and TCRdb's table has in-frame clones only and misses some. The sample contains about 64,000 clones, approximately 85% of which appear only once. Concerning this clone: Its target is not known.

Overall study findings and caveats: In an earlier analysis, most TCR beta V segments were productive about 87% or about 30% of the time.

This clonotype originated in a female donor in good health and CMV-seronegative. The V call is TRBV2, the J call TRBJ2-2; D might be TRBD2 (5 bases). Sequencing used PBMCs. For the CDR3, the DNA is TGTGCCAGCAGTGAACGGGGAACCAACACCGGGGAGCTGTTTTTT. Protein sequence: CASSERGTNTGELFF.